At least ten counts were recorded for the clone carrying this T cell receptor (beta chain). Isolation per sample recovered at least 7 million PBMCs. Through a sample-barcoded 5' primer and a J-beta primer mix, a second PCR was run for roughly 6 to 12 cycles. Via MiXCR, TCRdb re-called the 5' RACE reads, giving one row per CDR3 protein. Seen here are around 1,000,000 distinct CDR3 sequences, approximately 26% observed once, and the top ten hold 0.65% to 0.75%. These data come from a study of blood T cells in healthy people across ages. The CDR3 consists of 11 residues. Germline CDR1 and CDR2: ENHRY and SYGVKD. V lost 3 bases and J lost 4, with 3 bases in between. This sample also belongs to another study, concerning T cells of mothers and their children. As reported in that work: All RNA that had been extracted was used for cDNA synthesis at roughly 1.6 ug per 15 ul.

Sequenced input: blood. The chain couples TRBV10-3 to TRBJ2-5; D not certain. The sequence derives from a girl aged 2 to 10 in good health. This CDR3 reads CAISDRETQYF. In DNA form, the CDR3 reads TGTGCCATCAGTGACCGAGAGACCCAGTACTTC.